This T cell receptor beta chain was recorded in a study of molecular identifiers for immune sequencing clone quantification. Isolation of naive CD8 T cells was achieved by sorting on a CD8+CD4-CCR7+CD45RA+ phenotype. Generation of bulk TCR libraries relied on previously described methods and listed TCR primers. MiXCR was run by TCRdb on the PCR reads, yielding one entry per CDR3 protein. The repertoire holds about 630,000 distinct CDR3 sequences, with roughly 23% as singletons. Looked up from germline, CDR1 is SGHAT and CDR2 is FQNNGV. Trimming cost V 5 bases and J 2 bases, with 13 bases left between them. The length of the CDR3 is 14 residues. General study findings and limits: Should identical TCR molecules share a barcode, the sizes of highly expanded clones could be underestimated. Clones with over 20 RNA copies captured over 99% of effector molecules but under 1% of naive ones.

This clonotype was observed at least ten times. Its cognate antigen is unknown. The sequenced sample consisted of naive CD8+ T cells from blood, with Jurkat cell RNA spiked in. Stated subset: FACS-sorted CD8+CD4-CCR7+CD45RA+ naive T cells. The rearrangement links TRBV11-2 to TRBJ2-7; TRBD1 or TRBD2 may be the D gene (5 bases each). The clonotype comes from a human donor in good health. Some libraries in this study had Jurkat cell RNA spiked in. CDR3: CASSPRDGPYEQYF. In DNA form, the CDR3 reads TGTGCCAGCAGCCCACGGGACGGACCCTACGAGCAGTACTTC.